Listed below are T cell receptor beta chains from one sample, sequenced in a study of blood T cell repertoires in COVID-19. TCRdb's copy holds only in-frame clones and misses some; the assay was immunoSEQ multiplex PCR. The table shows roughly 290,000 clones, with about 89% occurring only once. Material: peripheral blood. Receptor source: a man aged 25 to 45 with acute or convalescent COVID-19. The CDR3 runs from the conserved cysteine through the conserved F or W. The D gene is left open where the match is weak. Not every row has a clone size; where given, it reads once, few, many or a size class.

TRBJ2-2 | TRBV5-1 | TRBD2 | . | TGCGCCAGCAGCTTGGAATGGGGAGGGAATGCCGGGGAGCTGTTTTTT | CASSLEWGGNAGELFF
TRBJ1-4 | TRBV28 | . | . | TGTGCCAGCAGTTTAGCTGGGGCAGCTAGTAATGAAAAACTGTTTTTT | CASSLAGAASNEKLFF
TRBJ1-2 | TRBV3-1/TRBV3-2 | . | once | TGTGCCAGCAGCCAAGATAGCATGGCAGGGGGCTACACCTTC | CASSQDSMAGGYTF
TRBJ2-2 | TRBV7-8 | TRBD1 | . | TGTGCCAGCAGCGAACGGGACAGTAACACCGGGGAGCTGTTTTTT | CASSERDSNTGELFF
TRBJ1-5 | TRBV5-1 | . | . | TGCGCCAGCAGCTTGATGGCAGGACAGAATCAGCCCCAGCATTTT | CASSLMAGQNQPQHF
TRBJ1-2 | TRBV30 | TRBD1 | . | TGTGCCTGGACTGCGGACAGGGGATTCTATGGCTACACCTTC | CAWTADRGFYGYTF
TRBJ2-1 | TRBV6-6 | TRBD1 | . | TGTGCCAGCCTCCACCAGGGACAGGGGAACAATGAGCAGTTCTTC | CASLHQGQGNNEQFF
TRBJ1-1 | TRBV2 | . | . | TGTGCCAGCAGTGAAGAGGCCGCACTTCGGGAGACTGAAGCTTTCTTT | CASSEEAALRETEAFF
TRBJ2-2 | TRBV10-2 | TRBD2 | . | TGCGCCAGCAGTGACCCGGGACTAGCAACCGGGGAGCTGTTTTTT | CASSDPGLATGELFF
TRBJ2-3 | TRBV30 | . | . | TGTGCCTGGAGAAGGGACACTCGCACAGATACGCAGTATTTT | CAWRRDTRTDTQYF
TRBJ2-3 | TRBV4-1 | . | . | TGCGCCAGCAGCCAAGATCGGGAAACTAGGCAGTATTTT | CASSQDRETRQYF
TRBJ2-1 | TRBV7-8 | TRBD1 | once | TGTGCCAGCAGCTCAACCGGGACAGGGTACAATGAGCAGTTCTTC | CASSSTGTGYNEQFF
TRBJ2-3 | TRBV30 | TRBD1 | . | TGTGCCTGGACTACGGGACAGGGAATGGCAGATACGCAGTATTTT | CAWTTGQGMADTQYF
TRBJ1-5 | TRBV2 | TRBD1 | once | TGTGCCAGCAGTGATAGAAGACAGGGAACTCAGCCCCAGCATTTT | CASSDRRQGTQPQHF
TRBJ1-1 | TRBV19 | TRBD1 | . | TGTGCCAGTAGCTCTTACAGGGGCAAATCTATGAACACTGAAGCTTTCTTT | CASSSYRGKSMNTEAFF
TRBJ1-2 | TRBV5-1 | TRBD1 | . | TGCGCCAGCAGCTCAAACCCGGGACAGGGCAACTATGGCTACACCTTC | CASSSNPGQGNYGYTF